The T cell receptor (beta chain) described here comes from a study of blood T cell repertoires in COVID-19 (dated by TCRdb to between 2020 and 2021). Broadly, across the study: Collaborator samples came from the United States, Italy and Spain and covered acute and convalescent phases of COVID-19. The prospective study material was composed of cDNA or gDNA derived from T cells, B-cell-depleted T cells, or PBMCs. Deeply sampled blood TCRbeta repertoires from subjects exposed to, actively infected with, or recovered from COVID-19 were included in the dataset. The repertoires were released in a freely available public database meant as a resource for research on the immune response to SARS-CoV-2. The samples were drawn from two sources: the first 160 participants of the ongoing ImmuneRACE study, and about 1,300 subjects contributed by 6 global collaborators. Nearly every sample came with metadata listing a de-identified subject ID, COVID-19 status, age in years and sex. Where HLA class I and class II types were available, the types were taken from metadata supplied by the sample provider, not from assay-based typing.

A remark on this clone: There is no known antigen for this receptor. Base qualities are not recorded, but no much larger clone differs from it by a single base.

The collaborating institutions used their own protocols to collect whole blood in K2EDTA tubes. For TCRbeta analysis, collaborator samples were shipped as frozen whole blood, as isolated PBMCs, or as DNA extracted from either sample type. What the study reported, not specific to this receptor: Clinical and demographic metadata were provided uncurated, with the amount varying by source and participant.

TCRbeta CDR3 regions were amplified from genomic DNA using the immunoSEQ Assay, a bias-controlled multiplex PCR. For the original study's pipeline: Nucleated cell counts per sample were estimated from amplification of reference gene primers within the assay. Sequence reads were collapsed and filtered to measure the absolute abundance of every unique TCRbeta CDR3 rearrangement. For each sample, productive Simpson clonality was calculated as the square root of Simpson's diversity index across productive rearrangements. TCRdb re-hosts the immuneACCESS table, in-frame sequences only. Its copies lack some clones; in the studies checked, an unresolved V gene accounts for under half of them, and the cause for the rest is not known. V and J calls plus clone size are reproduced from that table; the DNA served to infer D and trimming. Within this sample are about 98,000 clones, with approximately 86% of them counted one time only. Of the sample, approximately 10% is held by the ten largest clones.

V lost 0 bases and J lost 4 bases; the stretch between them is 12 bases long. The germline V gene encodes CDR1 MNHEY and CDR2 SMNVEV (reference sequence). From cysteine to phenylalanine, the CDR3 is 15 amino acids long. Kept here is only the CDR3 DNA, which spans 45 bases and is read in frame from base 1. Sample: peripheral blood. This sequence uses TRBV27 and TRBJ1-2, with no confident D gene call. This receptor was obtained from a man between 65 and 79 years old with active or convalescent COVID-19. The DNA is TGTGCCAGCAGTTTATCCTCTTTACAGAGCTATGGCTACACCTTC. It codes for CASSLSSLQSYGYTF.